This T cell receptor (beta chain) is from a study of blood T cell repertoires in COVID-19. As for the study in general: Specimens from acute and convalescent COVID-19 originated in the United States, Italy and Spain.

Trimming removed 2 bases from V and 3 bases from J; junction bases left unmatched: 14. Germline V gene data show CDR1 as SGHNT and CDR2 as YENEEA. The CDR3 sequence is 19 residues long. TCRdb's table, derived via immunoSEQ multiplex PCR, lists solely in-frame clones and lacks some. The table lists over 65,000 clones, just under 80% of them singletons. This clonotype originated in a man aged 60-69 years with COVID-19, enrolled during active disease. Sequencing was carried out using peripheral blood. The V gene is TRBV11-3, the J gene TRBJ2-7; 12 nucleotides line up with TRBD1. CDR3 residues: CASSLKAPTGTGGLYEQYF. The CDR3 DNA reads TGTGCCAGCAGCTTAAAGGCGCCGACCGGGACAGGGGGCCTCTACGAGCAGTACTTC.